This T cell receptor (beta chain) was recorded in a study of spatial heterogeneity in lung cancer. About the study: Unique TCR and UMI combinations averaged more than ten appearances each in raw reads.

This clonotype has a count of ten or more. Time point described: sample taken at primary tumor resection. Tumor, nontumor lung or frozen PBMC supplied whole RNA, sequenced without sorting. Samples were donated by 72 untreated early-stage non-small cell lung cancer patients. Trimming removed 5 bases from V and 6 bases from J; junction bases left unmatched: 13. CDR3 length: 15 amino acids. Germline V gives CDR1 SEHNR, CDR2 FQNEAQ (reference sequence). Single TCR cDNA molecules each had their own unique molecular identifier. TCRdb redid the calling of the 5' RACE reads with MiXCR, one entry per CDR3 protein. The sample lists 13,000 to 15,000 distinct CDR3 sequences; approximately 10% were seen once.

The rearrangement joins TRBV7-9 to TRBJ2-7, with 7 bases fitting TRBD1. The sample consisted of PBMCs, taken at surgery. The clonotype comes from a female donor with early-stage non-small cell lung cancer. The CDR3 region has the DNA TGTGCCAGCAGCCAGTCAGGGACAGTGGGGCTCGAGCAGTACTTC. It encodes CASSQSGTVGLEQYF.